This T cell receptor beta chain derives from a study of cytomegalovirus exposure and HLA in healthy donors. At the level of the study: Early released data had about 80 million unique TCRs, all coming from HLA-typed donors.

This CDR3 is built from 15 residues. The V end was cut by 0 bases, the J end by 6 bases, with 14 bases between. The germline V gene encodes CDR1 MRHNA and CDR2 SNTAGT. Study results and limitations: Sequencing had likely introduced a cluster of highly shared sequence variants as an artifact. Later genetic work tied a missense DCLRE1C variant to beta-chain V and J trimming. Many donors carried some public TCRs, although rarity characterized most TCR sequences.

This clone showed up many times. Antigen: not known. Primers included in the PCR were 60 Vbeta and 13 Jbeta primers. Sequencing was performed with immunoSEQ multiplex PCR; in TCRdb, only in-frame clones are kept and a portion is missing. The sample includes around 200,000 clones, 70% to 80% of them seen just once. The genes are TRBV6-4 and TRBJ1-1; TRBD1 might be the D (5 bases). The source is a man between 25 and 39 years old in good health and CMV-seronegative. Source material: PBMCs. CDR3 bases: TGTGCCAGCAGTGACTCTACCGGTGGGGGGGCTGAAGCTTTCTTT. Translated, it gives CASSDSTGGGAEAFF.